This T cell receptor (beta chain) was sequenced in a study of blood T cell repertoires in COVID-19. Study-wide context: Donors in the United States, Italy and Spain gave samples during acute or convalescent COVID-19. T cells, B-cell-depleted T cells, or PBMCs provided the cDNA or gDNA that served as material.

Original data processing: Amplifying reference gene primers gave estimates of nucleated cell counts. The assay was immunoSEQ multiplex PCR, and TCRdb's table has in-frame clones only and misses some. D and trimming were read from the DNA, whereas the V and J calls and clone size are those reported in that table. This sample carries under 150,000 clones, over 80% of them seen once, and the ten largest clones take 6.2%. The CDR3 totals 16 residues. J was trimmed by 7 bases and V by 1 base; bases with no gene match: 8. The germline gives CDR1 SEHNR, CDR2 FQNEAQ (reference sequence). Participants' reported clinical history set cohort assignment.

This chain uses TRBV7-9 with TRBJ1-2; 11 bases line up with TRBD1. This clonotype was sampled from a woman aged 40-49 years who had recovered from COVID-19. Sequenced material: PBMCs or T cells enriched from blood (not recorded which). In DNA form, the CDR3 reads TGTGCCAGCAGCTTAGGCCCTGGACAGGGGGCGCTTGGCTACACCTTC. Its translation is CASSLGPGQGALGYTF.